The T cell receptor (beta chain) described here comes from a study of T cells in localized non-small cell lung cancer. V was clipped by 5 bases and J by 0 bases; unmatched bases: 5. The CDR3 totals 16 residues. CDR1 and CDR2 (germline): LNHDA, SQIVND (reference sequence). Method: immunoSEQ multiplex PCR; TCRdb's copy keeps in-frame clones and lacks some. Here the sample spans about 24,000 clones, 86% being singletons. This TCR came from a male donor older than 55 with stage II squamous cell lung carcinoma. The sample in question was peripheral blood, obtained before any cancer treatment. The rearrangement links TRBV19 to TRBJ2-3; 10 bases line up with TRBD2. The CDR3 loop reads CASSFTSGASTDTQYF. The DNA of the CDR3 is TGTGCCAGTAGTTTCACTAGCGGGGCTAGCACAGATACGCAGTATTTT.